This T cell receptor beta chain was obtained from a study of OX40 agonist ivuxolimab in advanced cancers. Study details: Three patients responded partially, comprising one with hepatocellular carcinoma and two with cutaneous melanoma. Points from the study as a whole: Low normalized T-cell clonal expansion also characterized some of the nonresponders. Partial responders at 0.1-3.0 mg/kg showed near-lowest clonal expansion.

Generated by immunoSEQ multiplex PCR, the TCRdb table keeps only in-frame clones and is missing some. The sample yields some 39,000 clones, roughly 81% seen once. Comment on this clone: Its antigen remains unknown.

Trimming shortened V by 4 bases and J by 6 bases, and 10 bases separated the two germline ends. This CDR3 has 14 residues. Germline CDR1 is SEHNR and CDR2 is FQNEAQ (reference sequence). The source is an adult with an advanced solid tumor such as melanoma, head and neck, liver or kidney cancer. The rearrangement joins TRBV7-9 to TRBJ1-6; possible D gene TRBD1, 5 bases. Sample: CD4+ or CD8+ T cells sorted from blood, taken in a trial of the OX40 agonist ivuxolimab. The CDR3 loop reads CASSSTGGNSPLHF. CDR3 coding DNA: TGTGCCAGCAGCTCTACGGGGGGTAATTCACCCCTCCACTTT.